This T cell receptor beta chain was identified during a study of blood T cells in healthy people across ages. Germline V gives CDR1 MNHEY, CDR2 SMNVEV (reference sequence). This CDR3 is 16 amino acids long. Trimming cost V 2 bases and J 8 bases, with 19 bases left between them. There were healthy Caucasian individuals from Russia, aged about 6 to 95, serving as donors. Each individual donor underwent a draw of ten milliliters of peripheral blood. PCR was performed a second time for roughly 7 to 11 cycles using a sample-barcoded 5' primer and a J-beta primer mix. Unique molecular identifiers of 12 random nucleotides labeled each cDNA. One entry per CDR3 protein, called by TCRdb with MiXCR from the 5' RACE reads. Of 1.5 million to 2 million distinct CDR3 sequences detected, around 48% appear once; the ten largest clones hold over 2%. General observations from the study: Estimates drawn from one million T cells were deemed to understate diversity.

As for this clonotype: Its matching antigen is unknown.

The chain carries TRBV27 and TRBJ2-1, with D possibly being TRBD2 (5 bases). The source of this sequence is a middle-aged woman in good health. Sequenced: blood. The DNA for the CDR3 is TGTGCCAGCAGTTTAATCGGTCGAGGTAGCGTGGATGAGCAGTTCTTC. It encodes CASSLIGRGSVDEQFF.